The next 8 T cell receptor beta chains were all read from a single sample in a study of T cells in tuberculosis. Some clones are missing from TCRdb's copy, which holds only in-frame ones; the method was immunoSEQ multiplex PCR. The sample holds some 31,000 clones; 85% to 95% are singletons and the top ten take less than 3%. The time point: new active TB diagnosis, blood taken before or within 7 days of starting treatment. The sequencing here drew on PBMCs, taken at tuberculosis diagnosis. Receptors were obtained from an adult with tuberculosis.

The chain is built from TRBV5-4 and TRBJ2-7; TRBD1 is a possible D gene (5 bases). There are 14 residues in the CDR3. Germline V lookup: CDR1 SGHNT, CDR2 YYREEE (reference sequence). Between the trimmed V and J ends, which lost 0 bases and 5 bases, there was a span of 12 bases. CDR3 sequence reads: CASSLGRELDEQYF. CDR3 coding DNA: TGTGCCAGCAGCTTGGGCAGGGAACTCGACGAGCAGTACTTC.

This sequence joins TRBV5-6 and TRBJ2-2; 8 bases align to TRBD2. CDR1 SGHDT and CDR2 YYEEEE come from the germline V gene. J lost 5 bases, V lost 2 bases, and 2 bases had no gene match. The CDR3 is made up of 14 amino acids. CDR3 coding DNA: TGTGCCAGCAGCTTTCGGGGGGGAACCGGGGAGCTGTTTTTT. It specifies CASSFRGGTGELFF.

In DNA, the CDR3 is TGCGCCAGCAGCCACGCCAACAGGGGAATTAGTGAAGCTTTCTTT. Translating it yields CASSHANRGISEAFF. The chain links TRBV4-1 to TRBJ1-1; 7 bases fit TRBD1. The CDR3 has 15 amino acids. Germline-derived CDR1 and CDR2 are MGHRA and YSYEKL. The junction had 11 bases not matched to a gene; V was cut back by 3 bases and J by 7 bases.

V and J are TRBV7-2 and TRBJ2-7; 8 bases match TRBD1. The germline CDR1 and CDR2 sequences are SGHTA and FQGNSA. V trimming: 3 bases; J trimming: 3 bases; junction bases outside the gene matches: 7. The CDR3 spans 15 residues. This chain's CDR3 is CASSFTGTGDYEQYF. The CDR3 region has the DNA TGTGCCAGCAGCTTCACGGGGACAGGAGACTACGAGCAGTACTTC.

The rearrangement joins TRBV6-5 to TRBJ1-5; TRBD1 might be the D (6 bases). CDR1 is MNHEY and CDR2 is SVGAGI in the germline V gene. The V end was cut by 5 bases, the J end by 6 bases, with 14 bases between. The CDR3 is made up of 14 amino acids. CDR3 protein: CASSVKQGSQPQHF. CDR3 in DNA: TGTGCCAGCAGTGTAAAACAGGGTAGTCAGCCCCAGCATTTT.

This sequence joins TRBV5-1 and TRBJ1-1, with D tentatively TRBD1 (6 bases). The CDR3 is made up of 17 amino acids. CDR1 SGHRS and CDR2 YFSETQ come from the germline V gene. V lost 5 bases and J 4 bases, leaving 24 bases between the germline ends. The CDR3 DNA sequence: TGCGCCAGCAGTCAGCGGGACACCCGGGCGGGGGGCACTGAAGCTTTCTTT. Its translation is CASSQRDTRAGGTEAFF.

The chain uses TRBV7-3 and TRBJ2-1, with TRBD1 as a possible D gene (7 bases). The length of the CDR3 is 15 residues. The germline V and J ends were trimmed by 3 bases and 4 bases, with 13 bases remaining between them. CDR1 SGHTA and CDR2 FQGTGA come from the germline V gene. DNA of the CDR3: TGTGCCAGCAGCTTCCGCAGGGGGGAATACAATGAGCAGTTCTTC. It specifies CASSFRRGEYNEQFF.

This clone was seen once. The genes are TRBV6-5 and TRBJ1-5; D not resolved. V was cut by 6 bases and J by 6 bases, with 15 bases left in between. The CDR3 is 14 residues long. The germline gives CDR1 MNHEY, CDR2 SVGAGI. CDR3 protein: CASSPEMGGQPQHF. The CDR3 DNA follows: TGTGCCAGCAGCCCAGAAATGGGAGGTCAGCCCCAGCATTTT.